A single sample is the source of the 8 T cell receptor beta chains below, sequenced in a study of blood T cells in healthy people across ages. PCR was performed a second time for roughly 7 to 12 cycles using a sample-barcoded 5' primer and a J-beta primer mix. TCRdb passed the 5' RACE reads through MiXCR, listing each CDR3 protein once. The sample has approximately 1,000,000 distinct CDR3 sequences; 35% to 40% are singletons. Source material: blood. These receptor sequences come from a man between 18 and 29 years old in good health.

The V call is TRBV7-2, the J call TRBJ1-4; no firm D call. Germline V lookup: CDR1 SGHTA, CDR2 FQGNSA. There are 14 residues in the CDR3. Trimming took off 4 bases at V and 5 bases at J, with 11 bases between the two ends. Here the CDR3 DNA reads TGTGCCAGCAGCTCAGAGGTTGGAAATGAAAAACTGTTTTTT. Translating it yields CASSSEVGNEKLFF.

V and J are TRBV7-6 and TRBJ2-5; D remains unclear. Trimming took 5 bases from V and 11 from J, leaving 18 bases between them. CDR1 and CDR2 (germline): SGHVS, FNYEAQ. This CDR3 has 13 amino acids. CDR3 in DNA: TGTGCCAGCAGCAAGGCCGATCACAATGAGCAGTACTTC. Amino acid sequence: CASSKADHNEQYF. The full variable domain, its missing parts supplied by reference TRBV7-6 and TRBJ2-5, is GAGVSQSPRYKVTKRGQDVALRCDPISGHVSLYWYRQALGQGPEFLTYFNYEAQQDKSGLPNDRFSAERPEGSISTLTIQRTEQRDSAMYRCASSKADHNEQYFGPGTRLLVL.

This clonotype appeared a few times. The V and J genes are TRBV12-3 or TRBV12-4 and TRBJ1-1; no definite D call. V shed 6 bases and J shed 2 bases, with 16 bases lying between them. This CDR3 comprises 15 residues. The CDR3 loop reads CASRPEGLGNTEAFF. CDR3 DNA: TGTGCCAGCAGACCCGAGGGTTTAGGTAACACTGAAGCTTTCTTT.

The chain links TRBV7-6 to TRBJ2-7; D remains ambiguous. V lost 3 bases and J 7 bases, leaving 13 bases between the germline ends. This CDR3 spans 13 amino acids. Germline-derived CDR1 and CDR2 are SGHVS and FNYEAQ. The CDR3 here is CASSLWPFDEQYF. CDR3 DNA sequence: TGTGCCAGCAGCTTGTGGCCTTTCGATGAGCAGTACTTC.

This clonotype was counted many times. The gene calls are TRBV7-9 and TRBJ2-3; TRBD2 aligns across 10 bases. The germline V gene has CDR1 SEHNR and CDR2 FQNEAQ (reference sequence). Trimming removed 2 bases from V and 2 bases from J; junction bases left unmatched: 4. The CDR3 loop spans 16 amino acids. CDR3 in DNA: TGTGCCAGCAGCTTATATGGGACTAGCGACACAGATACGCAGTATTTT. Its translation is CASSLYGTSDTDTQYF.

The chain joins TRBV12-3 or TRBV12-4 to TRBJ1-1; weak D call: TRBD1 (5 bases). Trimming left V 8 bases short and J 1 base short, with 14 bases between. This CDR3 region has 14 residues. The CDR3 DNA follows: TGTGCCAGCCTCCGGACGGGGGAGAACACTGAAGCTTTCTTT. This translates into CASLRTGENTEAFF.

Ten or more counts support this clonotype. The chain employs TRBV25-1 and TRBJ2-7; tentatively, D is TRBD1 (6 bases). From germline, CDR1 is MGHDK and CDR2 SYGVNS. CDR3 length: 15 residues. V lost 2 bases, J lost 2 bases, and 13 bases lay in between. The CDR3 sequence: CASSEELGQPYEQYF. CDR3 DNA sequence: TGTGCCAGCAGTGAAGAACTTGGACAGCCCTACGAGCAGTACTTC.

V usage is TRBV9 and J usage is TRBJ1-2; D may be TRBD1 (6 bases). The CDR3 is made up of 15 amino acids. Germline V gene data show CDR1 as SGDLS and CDR2 as YYNGEE. Trimming stripped 4 bases from V and 3 bases from J, with 16 bases between. The CDR3: CASSPEGGVDYGYTF. In DNA, the CDR3 is TGTGCCAGCAGCCCCGAAGGGGGAGTGGACTATGGCTACACCTTC.